The source of this TCR beta chain is a study of blood T cell repertoires in COVID-19. TCRdb keeps only in-frame clones here, not all; method: immunoSEQ multiplex PCR. The sample lists about 49,000 clones, more than 80% occurring once. V lost 4 bases, J lost 2 bases, and 16 bases lay in between. Per the germline V gene, CDR1 is SGDLS and CDR2 is YYNGEE. This CDR3 region has 16 residues. The V call is TRBV9, the J call TRBJ1-3, with a tentative D call TRBD1 (6 bases). Specimen: peripheral blood. This receptor was identified in a man aged 55 to 70 with COVID-19, enrolled during active disease. In DNA, the CDR3 is TGTGCCAGCAGCTTAACTGGACAGCAGACTGGAAACACCATATATTTT. This gives the protein CASSLTGQQTGNTIYF.